One T cell receptor (beta chain) is described in this entry. Its antigen is still unknown. The sample belongs to a study of shared clonotypes between healthy human individuals. CD45RO-negative CD8 cells positively selected for CCR7 made up the naive population, which excluded terminally differentiated effector memory CD45RA+ cells. The V and J ends lost 3 bases and 0 bases respectively, with 11 bases between them. The CDR3 length is 16 residues. Germline V gene sequence: CDR1 KGHSH, CDR2 LQKENI. Repertoires were generated with immunoSEQ multiplex PCR, while TCRdb's copy carries only in-frame clones and drops some. The repertoire has approximately 2,000,000 clones, about 93% of them found once; the top ten carry more than 1.5%. Study-wide findings and caveats: Naive subsets, compared against memory subsets, generally had larger estimated richness values.

This chain connects TRBV18 to TRBJ1-4; D gene uncertain. The source of this sequence is a man between 18 and 35 years old in good health. Some clones in this sample may be carry-over from other donors' samples. Sequenced input: naive CD8+ T cells from PBMCs. The CDR3 DNA is TGTGCCAGCTCACCCAGTAAGGGATCAACTAATGAAAAACTGTTTTTT. Its translation is CASSPSKGSTNEKLFF.